The rows below give T cell receptor beta chains drawn from one sample of a study of T-cell memory formation after mild COVID-19. TCRdb ran MiXCR on the 5' RACE reads and lists one entry per CDR3 protein. The sample gives some 300,000 distinct CDR3 sequences, roughly 20% of which show up once; roughly a fifth is in the top ten. The sequencing sample was made of PBMCs or a T cell subset sorted from them (not recorded which). These TCRs come from a man aged 18-30 years who had mild COVID-19 (a few samples of this study predate the infection). Cell type and time point are not known. Both conserved end residues are part of each CDR3. The D gene is left open where the match is weak. The size field is filled for only some rows; it gives once, few, many or a size class.

j_gene	abundance	d_gene	v_gene	CDR3nt	CDR3aa
TRBJ1-2	.	.	TRBV3-1	TGTGCCAGCAGCCAAGACATTGGCTACACCTTC	CASSQDIGYTF
TRBJ1-1	.	.	TRBV9	TGTGCCAGCAGCGGGGGGACGGCGACGAACACTGAAGCTTTCTTT	CASSGGTATNTEAFF
TRBJ1-5	.	TRBD1	TRBV24-1	TGTGCCACCAGTGAACCACAGGGGCCGAATCAGCCCCAGCATTTT	CATSEPQGPNQPQHF
TRBJ2-3	few	.	TRBV7-9	TGTGCCACCCTAGGGGGGGCGACAGATACGCAGTATTTT	CATLGGATDTQYF
TRBJ2-6	.	.	TRBV29-1	TGCAGCGTTGAAGTAGGGGGGACTGGGGCCAACGTCCTGACTTTC	CSVEVGGTGANVLTF
TRBJ1-2	.	.	TRBV5-6	TGTGCCAGCAGTCCGGGGGCCACGTTCTTCGGTGAGAAGGGCTACACCTTC	CASSPGATFFGEKGYTF
TRBJ1-5	few	.	TRBV19	TGTGCCAGTACCTCCCCGAGGGGAGGGGTAGGTCAGCCCCAGCATTTT	CASTSPRGGVGQPQHF
TRBJ1-1	.	.	TRBV7-3	TGTGCCAGCAGCTTAACGGGACGGGGCAGATGGAACACTGAAGCTTTCTTT	CASSLTGRGRWNTEAFF
TRBJ1-2	few	.	TRBV14	TGTGCCAGCAGACCCCGGGCCCCATCACGGGGCTACACCTTC	CASRPRAPSRGYTF
TRBJ2-7	many	.	TRBV10-1	TGCGCCAGCAGTGAGCCTAATAGGGGTGGACGGATCTACGAGCAGTACTTC	CASSEPNRGGRIYEQYF
TRBJ1-6	.	TRBD1	TRBV2	TGTGCCAGCAGATTCGGGACAGGGGGCATATCGAGTAATTCACCCCTCCACTTT	CASRFGTGGISSNSPLHF
TRBJ2-3	few	TRBD2	TRBV11-1	TGTGCCAGCAGCAGGGGACTAGGAGATACGCAGTATTTT	CASSRGLGDTQYF
TRBJ1-2	.	.	TRBV19	TGTGCCAGTAGTATAGGGGGAAGCTATGGCTACACCTTC	CASSIGGSYGYTF
TRBJ2-3	few	.	TRBV12-3/TRBV12-4	TGTGCCAGCAGCCCTAGCGCTACGCAGTATTTT	CASSPSATQYF
TRBJ2-1	few	.	TRBV15	TGTGCCACCAGCAGAGACCCAAACTACAATGAGCAGTTCTTC	CATSRDPNYNEQFF
TRBJ1-3	few	.	TRBV12-3/TRBV12-4	TGTGCCAGCAGTTTAGGTCCGGGGAGCTCTGGAAACACCATATATTTT	CASSLGPGSSGNTIYF
TRBJ2-3	.	TRBD2	TRBV6-6	TGTGCCAGCCGTCGAGACGGGGAGGGAGATACGCAGTATTTT	CASRRDGEGDTQYF
TRBJ1-1	few	.	TRBV12-3/TRBV12-4	TGTGCCAGCAGTTTGGGCGGACAGAGGAACACTGAAGCTTTCTTT	CASSLGGQRNTEAFF
TRBJ1-1	.	.	TRBV7-2	TGTGCCAGCAGCGGGTGGGACTCGGGGGATTTTGAAGCTTTCTTT	CASSGWDSGDFEAFF
TRBJ2-3	.	.	TRBV5-4	TGTGCCAGCAGCCTGGGCCCTAGGGTCACAGATACGCAGTATTTT	CASSLGPRVTDTQYF
TRBJ1-5	.	TRBD1	TRBV4-3	TGCGCCAGCAGCCACGGAACAGGGGTCCGTCAGCCCCAGCATTTT	CASSHGTGVRQPQHF
TRBJ2-3	.	TRBD2	TRBV7-2	TGTGCCAGCAGCGTCGGGACTAGCGGGGGTGATAAGCAGTATTTT	CASSVGTSGGDKQYF
TRBJ1-1	.	.	TRBV9	TGTGCCAGCAGCGTAGGAGGGGTCGGCACTGAAGCTTTCTTT	CASSVGGVGTEAFF
TRBJ1-1	few	.	TRBV18	TGTGCCAGCTCACTACGCGGACAGAGGAACACTGAAGCTTTCTTT	CASSLRGQRNTEAFF
TRBJ1-6	few	.	TRBV28	TGTGCCAGCAGTTTTCCACAGGGTAATTCACCCCTCCACTTC	CASSFPQGNSPLHF
TRBJ1-4	few	.	TRBV7-9	TGTGCCAGCAGCTTACGGGAAACAACTAATGAAAAACTGTTTTTT	CASSLRETTNEKLFF
TRBJ2-3	few	.	TRBV20-1	TGCAGTGCTAAGAGACAGGTTAGCACAGATACGCAGTATTTT	CSAKRQVSTDTQYF
TRBJ2-3	.	TRBD1	TRBV6-2/TRBV6-3	TGTGCCAGCAGTTTCCCACAGGGGGTGAAGATAACTCGAATAGACACAGATACGCAGTATTTT	CASSFPQGVKITRIDTDTQYF
TRBJ2-3	.	TRBD2	TRBV4-2	TGTGCCAGCAGCCAAGTAGCGGGGTCGGGCACAGATACGCAGTATTTT	CASSQVAGSGTDTQYF
TRBJ2-3	.	.	TRBV4-1	TGCGCCAGCAGCCAACCGGCAGTGGGGGCCACGGATACGCAGTATTTT	CASSQPAVGATDTQYF
TRBJ1-2	.	TRBD1	TRBV7-9	TGTGCCAGCAGCTTAGCAGGACAGGGCCTCTATGGCTACACCTTC	CASSLAGQGLYGYTF
TRBJ2-1	few	.	TRBV11-2	TGTGCCAGCAGCTCAATTACAGGGAGGAATGAGCAGTTCTTC	CASSSITGRNEQFF
TRBJ2-7	.	.	TRBV5-4	TGTGCCAGCAGCTTGGATCCAGCGTACACATCCTACGAGCAGTACTTC	CASSLDPAYTSYEQYF
TRBJ1-1	.	.	TRBV13	TGTGCCAGCAGCTTCGGGCCACCAGCCCTCATGAACACTGAAGCTTTCTTT	CASSFGPPALMNTEAFF
TRBJ2-3	few	.	TRBV4-1	TGCGCCAGCAGCCAAGACTGGACCAAGGCTGATACGCAGTATTTT	CASSQDWTKADTQYF
TRBJ2-5	few	TRBD2	TRBV4-1	TGCGCCAGCAGCCAAGGGACTAGCGGGGTTATGAAGACCCAGTACTTC	CASSQGTSGVMKTQYF
TRBJ2-5	few	.	TRBV27	TGTGCCAGCAGCTCCTGGACGGATGTAGAGACCCAGTACTTC	CASSSWTDVETQYF
TRBJ1-4	few	.	TRBV12-3/TRBV12-4	TGTGCCAGCAGTGGACAGAGTAATGAAAAACTGTTTTTT	CASSGQSNEKLFF
TRBJ1-4	.	.	TRBV11-2	TGTGCCAGCAGCCCCCCAAATAGAGGGTCAAGGGATGAAAAACTGTTTTTT	CASSPPNRGSRDEKLFF
TRBJ2-5	few	.	TRBV2	TGTGCCAGCAGTGATCTCGAGACCCAGTACTTC	CASSDLETQYF
TRBJ1-2	.	.	TRBV19	TGTGCCAGTAGAGAGGGGTTGGATGGCTACACCTTC	CASREGLDGYTF
TRBJ2-3	many	TRBD1	TRBV5-1	TGCGCCAGCAGCTACGGACAGGGAACTCCTGCTAGCACAGATACGCAGTATTTT	CASSYGQGTPASTDTQYF